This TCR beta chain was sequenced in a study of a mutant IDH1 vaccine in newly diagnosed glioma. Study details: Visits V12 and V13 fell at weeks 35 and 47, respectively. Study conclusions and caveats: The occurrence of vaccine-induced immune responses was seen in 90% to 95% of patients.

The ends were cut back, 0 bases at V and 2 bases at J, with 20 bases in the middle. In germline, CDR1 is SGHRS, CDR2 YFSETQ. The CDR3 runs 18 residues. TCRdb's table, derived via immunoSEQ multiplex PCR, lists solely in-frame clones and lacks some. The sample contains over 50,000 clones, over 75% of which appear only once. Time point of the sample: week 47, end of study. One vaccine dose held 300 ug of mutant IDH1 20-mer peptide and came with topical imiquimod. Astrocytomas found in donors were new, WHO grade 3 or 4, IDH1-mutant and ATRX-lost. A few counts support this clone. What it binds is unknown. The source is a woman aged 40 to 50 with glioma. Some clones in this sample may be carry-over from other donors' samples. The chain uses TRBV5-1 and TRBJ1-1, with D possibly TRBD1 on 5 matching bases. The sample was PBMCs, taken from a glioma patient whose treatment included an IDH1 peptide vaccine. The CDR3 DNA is TGCGCCAGCAGCTTGGGGGGGACTCGGGGGAGGCATAACACTGAAGCTTTCTTT. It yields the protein CASSLGGTRGRHNTEAFF.